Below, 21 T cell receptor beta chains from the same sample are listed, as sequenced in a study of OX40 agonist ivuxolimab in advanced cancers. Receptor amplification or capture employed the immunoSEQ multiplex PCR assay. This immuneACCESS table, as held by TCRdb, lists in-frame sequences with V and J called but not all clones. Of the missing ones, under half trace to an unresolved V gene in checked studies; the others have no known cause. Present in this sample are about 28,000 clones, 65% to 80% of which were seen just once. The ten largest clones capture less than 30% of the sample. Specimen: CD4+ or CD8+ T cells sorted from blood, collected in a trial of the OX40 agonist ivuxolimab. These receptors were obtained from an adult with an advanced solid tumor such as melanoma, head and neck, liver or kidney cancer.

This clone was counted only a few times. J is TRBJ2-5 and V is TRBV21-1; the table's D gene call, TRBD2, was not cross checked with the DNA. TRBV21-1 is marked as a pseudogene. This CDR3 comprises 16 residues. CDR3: CASSSTSGRGLETQYF. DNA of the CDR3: TGTGCCAGCAGCAGCACTAGCGGGAGAGGATTGGAGACCCAGTACTTC.

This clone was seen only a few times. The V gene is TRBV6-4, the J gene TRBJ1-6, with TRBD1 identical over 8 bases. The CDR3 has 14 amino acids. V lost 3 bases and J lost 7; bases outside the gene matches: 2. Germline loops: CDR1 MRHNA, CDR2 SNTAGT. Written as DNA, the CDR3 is TGTGCCAGCAGTGAGGACAGGGAGAATTCACCCCTCCACTTT. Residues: CASSEDRENSPLHF.

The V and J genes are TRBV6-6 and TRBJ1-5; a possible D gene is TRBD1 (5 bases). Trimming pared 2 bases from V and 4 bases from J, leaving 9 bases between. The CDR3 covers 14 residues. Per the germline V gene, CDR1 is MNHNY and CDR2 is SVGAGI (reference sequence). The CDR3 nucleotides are TGTGCCAGCAGTTACAACGGGGGGAATCAGCCCCAGCATTTT. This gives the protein CASSYNGGNQPQHF.

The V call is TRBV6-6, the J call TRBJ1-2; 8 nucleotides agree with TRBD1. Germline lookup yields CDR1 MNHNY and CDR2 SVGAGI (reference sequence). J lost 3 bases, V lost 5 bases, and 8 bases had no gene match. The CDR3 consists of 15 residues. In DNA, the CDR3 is TGTGCCAGCAGTAAGTCCGGGACAGGCCACTATGGCTACACCTTC. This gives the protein CASSKSGTGHYGYTF.

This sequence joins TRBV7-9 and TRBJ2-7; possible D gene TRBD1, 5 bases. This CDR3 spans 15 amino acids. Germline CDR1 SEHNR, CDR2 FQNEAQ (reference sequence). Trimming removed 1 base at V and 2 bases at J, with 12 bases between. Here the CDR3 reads CASSLVVGAAYEQYF. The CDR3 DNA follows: TGTGCCAGCAGCTTAGTGGTAGGGGCGGCCTACGAGCAGTACTTC.

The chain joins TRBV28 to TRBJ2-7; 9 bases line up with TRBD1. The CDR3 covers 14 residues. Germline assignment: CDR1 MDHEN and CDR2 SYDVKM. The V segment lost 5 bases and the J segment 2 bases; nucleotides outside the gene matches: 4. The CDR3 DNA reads TGTGCCAGCAGTACGGGACAGGGTACCTACGAGCAGTACTTC. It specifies CASSTGQGTYEQYF.

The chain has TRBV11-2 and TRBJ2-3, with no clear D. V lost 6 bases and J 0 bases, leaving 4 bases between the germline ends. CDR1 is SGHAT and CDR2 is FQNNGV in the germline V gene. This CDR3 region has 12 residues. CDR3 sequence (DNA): TGTGCCAGCAGTGGGAGCACAGATACGCAGTATTTT. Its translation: CASSGSTDTQYF.

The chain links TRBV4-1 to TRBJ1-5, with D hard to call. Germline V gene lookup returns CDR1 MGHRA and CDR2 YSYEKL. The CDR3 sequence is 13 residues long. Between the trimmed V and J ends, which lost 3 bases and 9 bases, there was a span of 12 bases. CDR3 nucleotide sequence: TGCGCCAGCAGCCACAATTCCCGAGGGCCCCAGCATTTT. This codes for CASSHNSRGPQHF.

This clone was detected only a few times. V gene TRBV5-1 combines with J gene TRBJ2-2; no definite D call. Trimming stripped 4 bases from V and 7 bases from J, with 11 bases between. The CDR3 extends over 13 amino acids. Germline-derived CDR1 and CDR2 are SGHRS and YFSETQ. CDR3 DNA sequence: TGCGCCAGCAGCCCAGGTAGCATCGGGGAGCTGTTTTTT. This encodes CASSPGSIGELFF.

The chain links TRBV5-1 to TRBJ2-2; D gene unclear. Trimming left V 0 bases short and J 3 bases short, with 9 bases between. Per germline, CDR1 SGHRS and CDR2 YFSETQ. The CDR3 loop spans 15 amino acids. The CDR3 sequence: CASSLGGPHTGELFF. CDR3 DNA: TGCGCCAGCAGCTTGGGTGGGCCGCACACCGGGGAGCTGTTTTTT.

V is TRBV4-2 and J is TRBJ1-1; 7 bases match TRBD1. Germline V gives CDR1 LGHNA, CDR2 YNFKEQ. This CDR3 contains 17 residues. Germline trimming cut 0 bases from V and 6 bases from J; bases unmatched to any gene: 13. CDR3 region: CASSQDLPATGRAEAFF. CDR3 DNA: TGTGCCAGCAGCCAAGATCTCCCTGCGACAGGGAGGGCTGAAGCTTTCTTT.

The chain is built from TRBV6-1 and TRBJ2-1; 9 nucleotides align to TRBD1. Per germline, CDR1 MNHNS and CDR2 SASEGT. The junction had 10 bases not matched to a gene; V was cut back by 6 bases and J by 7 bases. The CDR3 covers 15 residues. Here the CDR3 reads CASRQNRGLGNEQFF. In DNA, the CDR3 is TGTGCCAGCAGGCAAAACAGGGGGCTGGGGAATGAGCAGTTCTTC.

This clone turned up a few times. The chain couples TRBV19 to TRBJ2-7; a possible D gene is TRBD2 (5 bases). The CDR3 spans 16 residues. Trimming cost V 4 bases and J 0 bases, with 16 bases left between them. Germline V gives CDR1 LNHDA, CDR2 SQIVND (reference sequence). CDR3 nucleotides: TGTGCCAGTAGTAATCCGAGGGCAGCATCCTCCTACGAGCAGTACTTC. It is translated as CASSNPRAASSYEQYF. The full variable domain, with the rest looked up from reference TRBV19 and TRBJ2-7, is DGGITQSPKYLFRKEGQNVTLSCEQNLNHDAMYWYRQDPGQGLRLIYYSQIVNDFQKGDIAEGYSVSREKKESFPLTVTSAQKNPTAFYLCASSNPRAASSYEQYFGPGTRLTVT.

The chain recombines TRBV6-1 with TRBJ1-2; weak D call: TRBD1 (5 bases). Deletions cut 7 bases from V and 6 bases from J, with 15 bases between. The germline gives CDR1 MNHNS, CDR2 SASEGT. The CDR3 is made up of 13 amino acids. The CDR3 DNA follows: TGTGCCAGCACCAAAGGGGCAGGGAATGGCTACACCTTC. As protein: CASTKGAGNGYTF.

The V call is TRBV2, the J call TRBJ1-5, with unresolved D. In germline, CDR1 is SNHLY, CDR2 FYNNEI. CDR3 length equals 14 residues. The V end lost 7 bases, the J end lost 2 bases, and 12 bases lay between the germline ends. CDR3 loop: CASTIGRGNQPQHF. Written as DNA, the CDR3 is TGTGCCAGCACAATCGGAAGGGGCAATCAGCCCCAGCATTTT.

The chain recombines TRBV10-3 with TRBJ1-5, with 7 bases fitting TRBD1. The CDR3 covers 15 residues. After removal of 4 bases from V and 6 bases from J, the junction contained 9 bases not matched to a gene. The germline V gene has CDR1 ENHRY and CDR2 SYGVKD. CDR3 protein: CAISVRGGVGQPQHF. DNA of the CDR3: TGTGCCATCAGTGTCAGGGGGGGAGTAGGTCAGCCCCAGCATTTT.

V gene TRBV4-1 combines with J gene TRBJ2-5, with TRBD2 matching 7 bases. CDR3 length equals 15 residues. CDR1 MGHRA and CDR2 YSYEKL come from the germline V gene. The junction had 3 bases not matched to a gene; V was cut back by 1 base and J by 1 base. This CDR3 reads CASSQVGGSQETQYF. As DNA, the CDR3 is TGCGCCAGCAGCCAAGTCGGGGGGAGCCAAGAGACCCAGTACTTC.

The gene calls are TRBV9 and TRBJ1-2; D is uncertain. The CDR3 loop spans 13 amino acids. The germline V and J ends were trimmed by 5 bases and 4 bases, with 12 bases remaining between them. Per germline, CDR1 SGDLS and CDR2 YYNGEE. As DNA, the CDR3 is TGTGCCAGCAGAGGAGGGTTCGGCTATGGCTACACCTTC. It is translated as CASRGGFGYGYTF. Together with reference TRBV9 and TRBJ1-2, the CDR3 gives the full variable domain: DSGVTQTPKHLITATGQRVTLRCSPRSGDLSVYWYQQSLDQGLQFLIQYYNGEERAKGNILERFSAQQFPDLHSELNLSSLELGDSALYFCASRGGFGYGYTFGSGTRLTVV.

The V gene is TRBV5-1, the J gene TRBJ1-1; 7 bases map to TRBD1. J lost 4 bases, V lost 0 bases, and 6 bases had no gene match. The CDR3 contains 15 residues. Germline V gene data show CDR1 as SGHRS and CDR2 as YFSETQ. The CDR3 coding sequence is TGCGCCAGCAGCTTGGCCTACACAGGGGTCACTGAAGCTTTCTTT. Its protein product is CASSLAYTGVTEAFF.

Here the CDR3 reads CASSQSTTGGSNEKLFF. The CDR3 DNA follows: TGCGCCAGCAGCCAAAGTACCACAGGGGGATCTAATGAAAAACTGTTTTTT. This sequence joins TRBV4-1 and TRBJ1-4, with 8 bases fitting TRBD1. Germline loops: CDR1 MGHRA, CDR2 YSYEKL. The CDR3 extends over 17 amino acids. The V and J ends lost 2 bases and 3 bases, in that order; junction bases with no gene match: 8.

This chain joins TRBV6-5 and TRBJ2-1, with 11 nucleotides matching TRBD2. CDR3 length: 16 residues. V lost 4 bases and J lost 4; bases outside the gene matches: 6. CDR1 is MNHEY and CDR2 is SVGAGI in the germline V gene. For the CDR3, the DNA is TGTGCCAGCAGTTGGAATAGCGGGGGGGCTTACAATGAGCAGTTCTTC. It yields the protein CASSWNSGGAYNEQFF.